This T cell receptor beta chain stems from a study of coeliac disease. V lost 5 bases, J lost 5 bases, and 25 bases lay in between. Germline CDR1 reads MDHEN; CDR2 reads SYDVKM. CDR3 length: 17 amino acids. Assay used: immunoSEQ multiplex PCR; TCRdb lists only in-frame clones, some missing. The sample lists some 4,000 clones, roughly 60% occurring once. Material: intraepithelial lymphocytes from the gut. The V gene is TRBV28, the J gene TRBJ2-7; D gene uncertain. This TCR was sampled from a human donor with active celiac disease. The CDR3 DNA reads TGTGCCAGCAGTCCCCCGCCCACGTGGGTCCTCCTAGACGAGCAGTACTTC. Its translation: CASSPPPTWVLLDEQYF.